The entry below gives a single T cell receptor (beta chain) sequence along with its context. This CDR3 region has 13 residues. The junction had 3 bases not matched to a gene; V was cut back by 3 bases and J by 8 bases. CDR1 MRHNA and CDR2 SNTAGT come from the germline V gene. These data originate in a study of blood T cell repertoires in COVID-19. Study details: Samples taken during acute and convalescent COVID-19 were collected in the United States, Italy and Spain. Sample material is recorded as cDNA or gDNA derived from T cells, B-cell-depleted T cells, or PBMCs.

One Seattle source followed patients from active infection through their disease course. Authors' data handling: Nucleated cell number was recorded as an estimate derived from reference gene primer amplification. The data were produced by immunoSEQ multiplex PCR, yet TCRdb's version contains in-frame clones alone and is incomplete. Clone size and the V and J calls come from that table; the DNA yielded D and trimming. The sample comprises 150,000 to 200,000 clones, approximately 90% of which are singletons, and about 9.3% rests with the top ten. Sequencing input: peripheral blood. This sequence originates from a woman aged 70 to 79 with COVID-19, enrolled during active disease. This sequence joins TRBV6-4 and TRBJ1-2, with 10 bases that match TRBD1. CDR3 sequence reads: CASSEGTGEGYTF. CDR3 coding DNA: TGTGCCAGCAGTGAGGGGACAGGGGAAGGCTACACCTTC.